The 24 T cell receptor beta chains presented below share a single source sample, sequenced in a study of T cells in Graves' hyperthyroidism and ophthalmopathy. Amplified TCR beta CDR3 regions came from RNA transcripts. Using the HTBI primer set, a first-round RT-PCR was run on the TCR CDR3. TCRdb re-called the multiplex PCR reads through MiXCR, storing one row per CDR3 protein. The table shows fewer than 500,000 distinct CDR3 sequences, with more than 12% occurring only once. Material for sequencing was blood. These receptors were collected from a woman aged 25 to 39 with Graves' ophthalmopathy.

This clonotype was counted at least ten times. The gene calls are TRBV12-3 or TRBV12-4 and TRBJ2-3; D is ambiguous. CDR3 length: 16 residues. Trimming cost V 6 bases and J 2 bases, with 18 bases left between them. CDR3 coding DNA: TGTGCCAGCAGCCCAATGAGGATTGCATACACAGATACGCAGTATTTT. Translated: CASSPMRIAYTDTQYF.

The chain uses TRBV11-2 and TRBJ2-2, with 9 bases lining up with TRBD1. The CDR3 has 15 residues. Germline V lookup: CDR1 SGHAT, CDR2 FQNNGV. The ends lost 5 bases at V and 7 bases at J; junction bases unmatched: 8. Here the CDR3 DNA reads TGTGCCAGCAGCAAACGGACAGGGGAGGTCGGGGAGCTGTTTTTT. This encodes CASSKRTGEVGELFF.

The chain employs TRBV27 and TRBJ1-2; no firm D call. The germline V and J ends were trimmed by 2 bases and 7 bases, with 11 bases remaining between them. This CDR3 is 13 amino acids long. Looked up from germline, CDR1 is MNHEY and CDR2 is SMNVEV (reference sequence). CDR3 in amino acids: CASSLTVRAGYTF. The CDR3 DNA reads TGTGCCAGCAGTTTAACGGTCCGGGCTGGCTACACCTTC.

This clonotype has a count of ten or more. Germline and junction disagree at one end, which may indicate a read error. This sequence joins TRBV5-1 and TRBJ2-1; D is ambiguous. Germline values: CDR1 SGHRS, CDR2 YFSETQ. This CDR3 is built from 13 residues. This chain's CDR3 is CASSLDGYNEQFF. The CDR3 DNA sequence: TGTGCCAGCAGTCTGGACGGATACAATGAGCAGTTCTTC. The full variable domain, its missing parts supplied by reference TRBV5-1 and TRBJ2-1, is KAGVTQTPRYLIKTRGQQVTLSCSPISGHRSVSWYQQTPGQGLQFLFEYFSETQRNKGNFPGRFSGRQFSNSRSEMNVSTLELGDSALYLCASSLDGYNEQFFGPGTRLTVL.

This clonotype has just a few counts. J is TRBJ1-2 and V is TRBV15; TRBD1 aligns across 7 bases. The CDR3 has 13 residues. Germline CDR1 LNHNV, CDR2 YYDKDF (reference sequence). Trimming at V came to 2 bases and at J to 4 bases, leaving 1 base not matched to a gene. The CDR3 DNA sequence: TGTGCCACCAGCAGACGGGACAGCTATGGCTACACCTTC. Its protein product is CATSRRDSYGYTF.

This clonotype was counted at least ten times. The chain carries TRBV12-3 or TRBV12-4 and TRBJ1-2; D gene uncertain. V lost 3 bases to trimming and J lost 5 bases, with 16 bases between them. The CDR3 contains 15 residues. CDR3 nucleotide sequence: TGTGCCAGCAGTTTTGATGGTCCCGTGGGGTATGGCTACACCTTC. Translation gives CASSFDGPVGYGYTF.

The chain employs TRBV7-8 and TRBJ2-2, with unresolved D. The CDR3 is 12 residues long. CDR1 is SGHVS and CDR2 is FQNEAQ in the germline V gene. V dropped 2 bases and J dropped 7 bases, with 5 bases sitting between them. Here the CDR3 DNA reads TGTGCCAGCAGCTTAAATTACGGGGAGCTGTTTTTT. It encodes CASSLNYGELFF.

This clonotype was counted only a few times. The V call is TRBV7-6, the J call TRBJ2-2; the D is unclear. Per germline, CDR1 SGHVS and CDR2 FNYEAQ. Trimming shortened V by 6 bases and J by 0 bases, and 8 bases separated the two germline ends. The CDR3 contains 14 residues. CDR3 DNA sequence: TGTGCCAGCAGTAACGTCCCGAACACCGGGGAGCTGTTTTTT. Amino acids: CASSNVPNTGELFF.

This clonotype occurred many times. The genes are TRBV5-1 and TRBJ2-3; 8 bases agree with TRBD2. The V gene's germline CDR1 is SGHRS and CDR2 YFSETQ. V shed 4 bases, J shed 4 bases, and the junction held 11 bases outside the gene matches. The CDR3 has 16 amino acids. As DNA, the CDR3 is TGCGCCAGCAGCACCTTAGTGGCGGGGGGAGCAGATACGCAGTATTTT. It is translated as CASSTLVAGGADTQYF.

This clonotype was observed a few times. The chain has TRBV11-2 and TRBJ2-5, with 7 nucleotides matching TRBD2. After removal of 7 bases from V and 2 bases from J, the junction contained 16 bases not matched to a gene. Germline-derived CDR1 and CDR2 are SGHAT and FQNNGV. CDR3 length equals 17 residues. CDR3 loop: CASKRASNPGGQETQYF. CDR3 coding DNA: TGTGCCAGCAAAAGGGCTAGCAATCCCGGGGGGCAAGAGACCCAGTACTTC. Full variable domain (missing parts from reference TRBV11-2 and TRBJ2-5): EAGVAQSPRYKIIEKRQSVAFWCNPISGHATLYWYQQILGQGPKLLIQFQNNGVVDDSQLPKDRFSAERLKGVDSTLKIQPAKLEDSAVYLCASKRASNPGGQETQYFGPGTRLLVL.

With respect to this clonotype: Its ends do not fully match the called genes, so a read error is possible. The chain couples TRBV3-1 to TRBJ1-4, with D unclear. CDR3 length equals 13 residues. CDR1 is LGHDT and CDR2 is YNNKEL in the germline V gene (reference sequence). The CDR3 sequence: CASRHFLNEKLFF. DNA for the CDR3: TGCGCCAGCCGGCACTTTCTTAATGAAAAACTGTTTTTT.

This clonotype was detected many times. The rearrangement links TRBV2 to TRBJ1-1; D perhaps matches TRBD1 (5 bases). Between the trimmed V and J ends, which lost 5 bases and 4 bases, there was a span of 14 bases. Germline V gene sequence: CDR1 SNHLY, CDR2 FYNNEI. The length of the CDR3 is 14 residues. CDR3 sequence (DNA): TGTGCCAGCAGTCTTCGGCGCGGGGGCACTGAAGCTTTCTTT. Its translation: CASSLRRGGTEAFF.

At least ten counts were recorded for this clonotype. The chain links TRBV2 to TRBJ1-1; D unclear. Trimming shortened V by 8 bases and J by 0 bases, and 16 bases separated the two germline ends. CDR1 and CDR2 from the germline V gene are SNHLY and FYNNEI. This CDR3 is built from 15 residues. This chain's CDR3 is CASVKPALLNTEAFF. The CDR3 coding sequence is TGTGCCAGCGTGAAGCCAGCACTATTGAACACTGAAGCTTTCTTT.

This clonotype was seen many times. The rearrangement links TRBV15 to TRBJ1-2; no definite D call. The ends were cut back, 1 base at V and 2 bases at J, with 14 bases in the middle. CDR3 length: 16 residues. Germline V CDR1 and CDR2: LNHNV, YYDKDF (reference sequence). The CDR3 DNA is TGTGCCACCAGCAGAGTTTGGTCCTCTTCAAACTATGGCTACACCTTC. Translation gives CATSRVWSSSNYGYTF. Drawing the rest from reference TRBV15 and TRBJ1-2, the complete variable domain is DAMVIQNPRYQVTQFGKPVTLSCSQTLNHNVMYWYQQKSSQAPKLLFHYYDKDFNNEADTPDNFQSRRPNTSFCFLDIRSPGLGDTAMYLCATSRVWSSSNYGYTFGSGTRLTVV.

This clonotype was recorded many times. The chain couples TRBV20-1 to TRBJ1-1, with TRBD1 identical over 8 bases. The CDR3 covers 16 residues. V shed 1 base and J 4 bases; nucleotides not matched to a gene: 11. CDR1 is DFQATT and CDR2 is SNEGSKA in the germline V gene (reference sequence). CDR3 residues: CSARGAPGQGGTEAFF. The CDR3 DNA reads as TGCAGTGCTAGAGGGGCGCCTGGACAGGGCGGCACTGAAGCTTTCTTT.

The rearrangement uses TRBV6-1 and TRBJ1-2; 7 nucleotides agree with TRBD1. The CDR3 runs 14 residues. Losses at the gene ends were 7 bases for V and 2 bases for J; bases not matched to a gene: 7. CDR1 MNHNS and CDR2 SASEGT come from the germline V gene. This CDR3 is CASTLKGQNYGYTF. The CDR3 nucleotides read TGTGCCAGCACTCTAAAGGGACAGAACTATGGCTACACCTTC.

This clonotype appeared many times. The chain employs TRBV2 and TRBJ2-6; D is ambiguous. Trimming shortened V by 0 bases and J by 1 base, and 13 bases separated the two germline ends. The CDR3 is 18 amino acids. In germline, CDR1 is SNHLY, CDR2 FYNNEI. CDR3 residues: CASSEARHGPSGANVLTF. The CDR3 DNA sequence: TGTGCCAGCAGTGAAGCGCGGCACGGGCCATCTGGGGCCAACGTCCTGACTTTC.

This clonotype was counted many times. The J gene is TRBJ2-7, the V gene TRBV18; D unresolved. Germline V gives CDR1 KGHSH, CDR2 LQKENI. Trimming shortened V by 6 bases and J by 6 bases, and 18 bases separated the two germline ends. This CDR3 spans 14 amino acids. CDR3 DNA: TGTGCCAGCTCGGAGCAGACTCCCATCTCCGAGCAGTACTTC. Encoded protein: CASSEQTPISEQYF.

This clonotype was seen repeatedly, ten times or more. The gene calls are TRBV7-2 and TRBJ2-3, with 10 bases matching TRBD2. The CDR3 loop spans 17 amino acids. CDR1 and CDR2 from the germline V gene are SGHTA and FQGNSA. V lost 4 bases, J lost 6 bases, and 13 bases stayed unmatched. CDR3 sequence reads: CASSSQGERGGGDTQYF. For the CDR3, the DNA is TGTGCCAGCAGCTCCCAGGGGGAGCGGGGGGGCGGGGATACGCAGTATTTT.

This clonotype was seen ten or more times. The chain uses TRBV28 and TRBJ1-3; D remains ambiguous. V dropped 3 bases and J dropped 0 bases, with 9 bases sitting between them. In germline, CDR1 is MDHEN, CDR2 SYDVKM. The CDR3 covers 15 residues. This CDR3 is CASSLTAASGNTIYF. For the CDR3, the DNA is TGTGCCAGCAGTTTGACTGCTGCCTCTGGAAACACCATATATTTT. Full variable domain (missing parts from reference TRBV28 and TRBJ1-3): DVKVTQSSRYLVKRTGEKVFLECVQDMDHENMFWYRQDPGLGLRLIYFSYDVKMKEKGDIPEGYSVSREKKERFSLILESASTNQTSMYLCASSLTAASGNTIYFGEGSWLTVV.

This chain links TRBV19 with TRBJ1-6, with D tentatively TRBD1 (5 bases). CDR3 length: 13 amino acids. V was pared by 8 bases and J by 4 bases, with 9 bases between. The germline V gene has CDR1 LNHDA and CDR2 SQIVND (reference sequence). CDR3 in amino acids: CASRGTYNSPLHF. The CDR3 bases are TGTGCCAGTCGAGGGACTTATAATTCACCCCTCCACTTT.

The table lists this clonotype with a few counts. This chain links TRBV24-1 with TRBJ2-5, with 7 bases matching TRBD1. V was clipped by 4 bases and J by 5 bases; unmatched bases: 12. This CDR3 is built from 16 residues. The germline V gene has CDR1 KGHDR and CDR2 SFDVKD. CDR3: CATSDETDRASETQYF. The CDR3 DNA sequence: TGTGCCACCAGTGACGAAACTGACAGGGCGTCGGAGACCCAGTACTTC.

This clonotype was seen more than once but under ten times. This chain joins TRBV5-1 and TRBJ2-3, with 9 bases aligning to TRBD2. The CDR3 loop spans 16 amino acids. With 4 bases clipped from V and 2 bases from J, the junction kept 8 bases outside the gene matches. Germline assignment: CDR1 SGHRS and CDR2 YFSETQ. DNA of the CDR3: TGCGCCAGCAGCCCGCGACTAGCGGATCTCACAGATACGCAGTATTTT. This codes for CASSPRLADLTDTQYF. Supplemented by reference TRBV5-1 and TRBJ2-3, the full variable domain reads KAGVTQTPRYLIKTRGQQVTLSCSPISGHRSVSWYQQTPGQGLQFLFEYFSETQRNKGNFPGRFSGRQFSNSRSEMNVSTLELGDSALYLCASSPRLADLTDTQYFGPGTRLTVL.

This clonotype has ten or more counts. The chain employs TRBV6-2 or TRBV6-3 and TRBJ2-2; possible D gene TRBD2, 6 bases. This CDR3 region has 14 residues. V shed 7 bases and J shed 3 bases, with 12 bases lying between them. In germline, CDR1 is MNHEY, CDR2 SVGEGT. The CDR3 region is CASKRLGDTGELFF. As DNA, the CDR3 is TGTGCCAGCAAAAGACTAGGAGACACCGGGGAGCTGTTTTTT.